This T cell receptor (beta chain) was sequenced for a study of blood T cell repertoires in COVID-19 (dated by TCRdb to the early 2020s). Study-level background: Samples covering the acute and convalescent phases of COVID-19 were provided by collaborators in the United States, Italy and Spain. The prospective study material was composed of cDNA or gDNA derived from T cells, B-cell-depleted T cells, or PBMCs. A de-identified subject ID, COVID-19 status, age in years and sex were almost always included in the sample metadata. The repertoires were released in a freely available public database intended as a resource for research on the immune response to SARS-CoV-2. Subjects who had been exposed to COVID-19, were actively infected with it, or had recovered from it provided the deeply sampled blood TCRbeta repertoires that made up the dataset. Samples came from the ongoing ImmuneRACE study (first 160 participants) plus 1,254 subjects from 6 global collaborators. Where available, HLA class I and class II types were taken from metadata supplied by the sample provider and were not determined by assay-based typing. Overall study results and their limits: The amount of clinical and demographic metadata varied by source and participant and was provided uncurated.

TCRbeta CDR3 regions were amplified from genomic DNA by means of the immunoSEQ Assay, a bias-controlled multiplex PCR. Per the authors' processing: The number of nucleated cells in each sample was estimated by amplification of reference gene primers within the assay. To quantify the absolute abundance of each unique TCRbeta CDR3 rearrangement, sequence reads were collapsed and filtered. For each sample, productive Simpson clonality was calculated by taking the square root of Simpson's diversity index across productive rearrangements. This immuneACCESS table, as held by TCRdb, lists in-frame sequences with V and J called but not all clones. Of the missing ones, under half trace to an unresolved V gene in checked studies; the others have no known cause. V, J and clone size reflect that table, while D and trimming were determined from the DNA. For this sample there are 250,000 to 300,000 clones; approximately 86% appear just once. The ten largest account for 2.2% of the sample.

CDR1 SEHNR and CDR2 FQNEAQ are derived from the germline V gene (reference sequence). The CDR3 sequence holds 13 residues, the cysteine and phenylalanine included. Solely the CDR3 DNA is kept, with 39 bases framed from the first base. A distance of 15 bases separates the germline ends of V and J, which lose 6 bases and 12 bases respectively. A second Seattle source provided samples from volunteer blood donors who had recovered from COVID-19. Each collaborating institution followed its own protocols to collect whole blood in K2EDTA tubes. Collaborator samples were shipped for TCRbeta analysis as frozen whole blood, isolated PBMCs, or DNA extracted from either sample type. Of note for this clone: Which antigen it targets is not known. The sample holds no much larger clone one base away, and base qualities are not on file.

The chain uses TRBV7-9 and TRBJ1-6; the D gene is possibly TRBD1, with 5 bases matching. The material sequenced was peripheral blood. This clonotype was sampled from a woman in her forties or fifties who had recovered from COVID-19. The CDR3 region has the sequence CASRTQGRGPLHF. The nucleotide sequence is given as TGTGCCAGCAGGACGCAGGGCCGCGGACCCCTCCACTTT.